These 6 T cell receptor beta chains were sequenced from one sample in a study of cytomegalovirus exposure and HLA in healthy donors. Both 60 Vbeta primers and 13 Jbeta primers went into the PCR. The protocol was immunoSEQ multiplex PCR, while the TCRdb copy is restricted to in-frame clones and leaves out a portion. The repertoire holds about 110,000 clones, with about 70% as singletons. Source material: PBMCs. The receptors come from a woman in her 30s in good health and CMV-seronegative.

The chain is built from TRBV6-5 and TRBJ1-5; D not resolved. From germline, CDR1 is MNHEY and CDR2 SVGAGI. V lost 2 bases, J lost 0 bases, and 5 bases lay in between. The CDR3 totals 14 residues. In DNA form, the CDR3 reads TGTGCCAGCAGTTACCGGGGTAGCAATCAGCCCCAGCATTTT. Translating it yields CASSYRGSNQPQHF.

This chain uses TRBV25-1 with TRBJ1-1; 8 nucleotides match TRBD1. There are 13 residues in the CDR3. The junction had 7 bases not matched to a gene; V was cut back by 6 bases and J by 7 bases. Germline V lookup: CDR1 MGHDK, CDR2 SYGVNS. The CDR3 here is CASRRQGTCEAFF. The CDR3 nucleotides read TGTGCCAGCAGACGACAGGGGACCTGTGAAGCTTTCTTT.

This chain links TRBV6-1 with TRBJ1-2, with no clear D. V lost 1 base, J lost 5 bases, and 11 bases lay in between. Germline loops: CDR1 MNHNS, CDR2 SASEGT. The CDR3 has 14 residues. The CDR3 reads CASSEVWPPYGYTF. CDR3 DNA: TGTGCCAGCAGTGAAGTTTGGCCTCCGTATGGCTACACCTTC.

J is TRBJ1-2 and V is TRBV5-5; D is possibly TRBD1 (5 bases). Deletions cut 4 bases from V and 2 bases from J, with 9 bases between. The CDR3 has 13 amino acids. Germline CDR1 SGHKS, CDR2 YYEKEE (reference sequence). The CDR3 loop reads CASSPQGNYGYTF. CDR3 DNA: TGTGCCAGCAGCCCTCAGGGAAACTATGGCTACACCTTC.

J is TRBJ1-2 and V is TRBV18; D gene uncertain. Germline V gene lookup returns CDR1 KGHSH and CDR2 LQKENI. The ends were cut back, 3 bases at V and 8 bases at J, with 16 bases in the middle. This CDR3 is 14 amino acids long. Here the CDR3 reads CASSPGSSRPGYTF. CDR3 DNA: TGTGCCAGCTCACCGGGGAGCAGTCGGCCCGGCTACACCTTC.

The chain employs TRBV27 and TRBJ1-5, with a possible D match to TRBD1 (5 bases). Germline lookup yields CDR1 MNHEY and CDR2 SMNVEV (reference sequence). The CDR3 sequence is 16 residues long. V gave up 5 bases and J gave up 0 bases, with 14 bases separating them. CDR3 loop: CASSPRQLYSNQPQHF. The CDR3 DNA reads TGTGCCAGCAGTCCGCGACAGCTCTATAGCAATCAGCCCCAGCATTTT.